A selection of T cell receptor beta chains follows, all from one sample in a study of cytomegalovirus exposure and HLA in healthy donors. The method was immunoSEQ multiplex PCR; TCRdb's version includes in-frame clones alone and lacks a portion of them. The sample has roughly 140,000 clones; over 55% are singletons. Material for sequencing was PBMCs. These receptors were obtained from a man aged 40-49 years in good health and CMV-seronegative. CDR3s include the opening cysteine and the closing phenylalanine or tryptophan. D genes are given only for firm matches. Clone sizes are given selectively: once, few, many, or a class where the clone is expanded.

len | d_gene | j_gene | v_gene | abundance | CDR3nt | CDR3aa
16 | TRBD2 | TRBJ2-1 | TRBV18 | . | TGTGCCAGCTCACCTCCGCCGGGGGGGGCCGACAATGAGCAGTTCTTC | CASSPPPGGADNEQFF
14 | . | TRBJ2-3 | TRBV28 | . | TGTGCCAGCAGTGCCGGACTGGGCACAGATACGCAGTATTTT | CASSAGLGTDTQYF
18 | TRBD2 | TRBJ2-3 | TRBV5-4 | . | TGTGCCAGCAGCTTTACCTCCCGACTAGCGGGGGGCGGGGATACGCAGTATTTT | CASSFTSRLAGGGDTQYF
14 | . | TRBJ1-4 | TRBV5-1 | . | TGCGCCAGCAGTTTGGACGGGTTTGGTGAAAAACTGTTTTTT | CASSLDGFGEKLFF
15 | TRBD1 | TRBJ2-1 | TRBV2 | . | TGTGCCAGCATATGGGACAGGGCTGGCTACAATGAGCAGTTCTTC | CASIWDRAGYNEQFF
16 | TRBD2 | TRBJ2-1 | TRBV27 | . | TGTGCCAGCAGTCCGGGACTAGCGCAATCCTACAATGAGCAGTTCTTC | CASSPGLAQSYNEQFF
19 | . | TRBJ2-7 | TRBV14 | . | TGTGCCAGCAGCCAAGCTTTTTCATCTTACAGCAGAAGCTCCTACGAGCAGTACTTC | CASSQAFSSYSRSSYEQYF
12 | . | TRBJ1-2 | TRBV28 | . | TGTGCCAGCAGTTTTCAGGTCTATGGCTACACCTTC | CASSFQVYGYTF
18 | TRBD2 | TRBJ2-7 | TRBV7-6 | once | TGTGCCAGCAGCCCCCGGGTAGCGGGGGGGAAGAGCTCCTACGAGCAGTACTTC | CASSPRVAGGKSSYEQYF
13 | . | TRBJ2-7 | TRBV5-6 | once | TGTGCCAGCAGCTTATTTGCCATCGGGGGGCAGTACTTC | CASSLFAIGGQYF
16 | . | TRBJ2-1 | TRBV5-4 | few | TGTGCCAGCAGCTTTGACCCGGGCAGGGTGTACAATGAGCAGTTCTTC | CASSFDPGRVYNEQFF
16 | TRBD2 | TRBJ2-2 | TRBV2 | . | TGTGCCAGCAGTGTGGTATCGGGGGGGAACACCGGGGAGCTGTTTTTT | CASSVVSGGNTGELFF
13 | . | TRBJ2-7 | TRBV18 | . | TGTGCCAGCTCACCATCGAGAGAAGTCGAGCAGTACTTC | CASSPSREVEQYF
15 | TRBD1 | TRBJ2-7 | TRBV6-6 | . | TGTGCCAGCAGTTACTCTACAGGGGCCGCCTACGAGCAGTACTTC | CASSYSTGAAYEQYF
13 | . | TRBJ2-1 | TRBV27 | . | TGTGCCAGCACGAGATCTGGTTACAATGAGCAGTTCTTC | CASTRSGYNEQFF
12 | TRBD1 | TRBJ1-1 | TRBV2 | . | TGTGCCACCGACAGGGCGAACACTGAAGCTTTCTTT | CATDRANTEAFF
15 | . | TRBJ1-5 | TRBV4-2 | . | TGTGCCAGCAGCCCAACCACTTATAGCAATCAGCCCCAGCATTTT | CASSPTTYSNQPQHF
13 | TRBD1 | TRBJ2-5 | TRBV9 | . | TGTGCCAGCAACCCACAGGGGTCGGAGACCCAGTACTTC | CASNPQGSETQYF
15 | . | TRBJ2-3 | TRBV5-6 | . | TGTGCCAGCAGCTTGTCGGCAGGGGTTGGGGATACGCAGTATTTT | CASSLSAGVGDTQYF
17 | TRBD2 | TRBJ2-5 | TRBV7-6 | . | TGTGCCAGCAGCCCAATAGTCGGCCAGCGGGAGTTAGAGACCCAGTACTTC | CASSPIVGQRELETQYF
15 | . | TRBJ1-5 | TRBV19 | . | TGTGCCACTACACCCAGGGGCAGGAGTGATCAGCCCCAGCATTTT | CATTPRGRSDQPQHF
13 | . | TRBJ1-3 | TRBV5-1 | few | TGCGCCAGCAGCGGCAGCTCTGGAAACACCATATATTTT | CASSGSSGNTIYF
14 | TRBD2 | TRBJ2-7 | TRBV2 | . | TGTGCCAGCAGGCCTCGGCGGGGGAGAGACGAGCAGTACTTC | CASRPRRGRDEQYF
13 | TRBD2 | TRBJ2-7 | TRBV2 | . | TGTGCCAGCAGTGCGGGGGGCTCCTACGAGCAGTACTTC | CASSAGGSYEQYF
15 | . | TRBJ2-7 | TRBV7-2 | . | TGTGCCAGCAGCTTCGGGGGCGGGAGAGGCATCGAGCAGTACTTC | CASSFGGGRGIEQYF
14 | TRBD1 | TRBJ2-5 | TRBV5-1 | few | TGCGCCAGCAGCTCGGGACAGGTCCAAGAGACCCAGTACTTC | CASSSGQVQETQYF
15 | . | TRBJ1-4 | TRBV7-9 | . | TGTGCCAGCAGCTTAGGTTCGGGGGGGAATGAAAAACTGTTTTTT | CASSLGSGGNEKLFF
16 | TRBD2 | TRBJ2-1 | TRBV15 | . | TGTGCCACCAGCAGGGGCGGGCAGCGGGGGTTCTATGAGCAGTTCTTC | CATSRGGQRGFYEQFF
16 | TRBD1 | TRBJ2-1 | TRBV25-1 | . | TGTGCCAGCAGTCCAGTGGGGACAGCCACCTACAATGAGCAGTTCTTC | CASSPVGTATYNEQFF
15 | TRBD1 | TRBJ2-4 | TRBV28 | few | TGTGCCAGCAGTAACCACGTAGGGACAGTGAACATTCAGTACTTC | CASSNHVGTVNIQYF
14 | . | TRBJ2-3 | TRBV11-3 | . | TGTGCCAGCAGCTTGTCTCTCAGGCCAGATACGCAGTATTTT | CASSLSLRPDTQYF
13 | . | TRBJ1-4 | TRBV19 | few | TGTGCCAGTAGTATAAGGGGAATCGAAAAACTGTTTTTT | CASSIRGIEKLFF
16 | TRBD2 | TRBJ2-3 | TRBV9 | few | TGTGCCAGCAGCGTAGGACTAGCGGTAAGCACAGATACGCAGTATTTT | CASSVGLAVSTDTQYF
11 | . | TRBJ1-1 | TRBV5-6 | . | TGTGCCAGCAGGGGGAGGACTGAAGCTTTCTTT | CASRGRTEAFF
18 | TRBD2 | TRBJ2-5 | TRBV15 | . | TGTGCCACCAGCAAACCTGAGGGACTAGCGGGCCTCCAAGAGACCCAGTACTTC | CATSKPEGLAGLQETQYF
15 | TRBD1 | TRBJ1-6 | TRBV4-2 | . | TGTGCCAGCAGCCAAGATCCAGACAGGGATTCACCCCTCCACTTT | CASSQDPDRDSPLHF
14 | TRBD1 | TRBJ1-5 | TRBV9 | once | TGTGCCAGCAGCCCGGGACAGGGAGATCAGCCCCAGCATTTT | CASSPGQGDQPQHF
14 | . | TRBJ1-4 | TRBV19 | few | TGTGCCAGTAGTCTGGACAGCAACAATGAAAAACTGTTTTTT | CASSLDSNNEKLFF
15 | . | TRBJ1-5 | TRBV4-1 | . | TGCGCCAGCAGCCAAGGGCCAGATAGCAATCAGCCCCAGAATTTT | CASSQGPDSNQPQNF
13 | . | TRBJ2-7 | TRBV4-3 | . | TGCGCCAGCAGCCAGGAATCTGGAGGCGAGCAGTACTTC | CASSQESGGEQYF
15 | TRBD2 | TRBJ2-1 | TRBV30 | . | TGTGCCTGGAGTGGTCTAGCGGGAGGCTACAATGAGCAGTTCTTC | CAWSGLAGGYNEQFF
11 | . | TRBJ2-7 | TRBV29-1 | once | TGCGGCGTAGACGACAAATACGAGCAGTACTTC | CGVDDKYEQYF
13 | . | TRBJ1-5 | TRBV6-1 | . | TGTGCCAGCAGTGAAGGGTCCGGGTTGGCCCAGCATTTT | CASSEGSGLAQHF